This is a list of T cell receptor beta chains from one sample in a study of T cells in Graves' hyperthyroidism and ophthalmopathy. TCRdb called the multiplex PCR reads again in MiXCR, with one record for every CDR3 protein. The table has 300,000 to 450,000 distinct CDR3 sequences, approximately 12% seen once; the top ten hold roughly 20%. The sample was blood. The receptors come from a man younger than 45 with Graves' hyperthyroidism that later progressed to Graves' ophthalmopathy. CDR3s include the opening cysteine and the closing phenylalanine or tryptophan. The D gene is left open where the match is weak. Clone size appears in some rows only: once, few, many, or a class for an expanded clone.

size: many; D: TRBD2; J: TRBJ2-1; V: TRBV28; CDR3: CASSTISGGNYNEQFF; DNA: TGTGCCAGCAGTACGATAAGCGGGGGGAACTACAATGAGCAGTTCTTC
size: few; D: -; J: TRBJ2-1; V: TRBV20-1; CDR3: CSAREGREQFF; DNA: TGCAGTGCTAGAGAAGGAAGGGAGCAGTTCTTC
size: many; D: TRBD1; J: TRBJ2-5; V: TRBV20-1; CDR3: CSARARGREETQYF; DNA: TGCAGTGCTAGGGCGAGGGGGCGTGAGGAGACCCAGTACTTC
size: -; D: -; J: TRBJ2-3; V: TRBV29-1; CDR3: CSVEVPQDRLNTDTQYF; DNA: TGCAGCGTTGAAGTCCCCCAGGATCGTCTCAACACAGATACGCAGTATTTT
size: -; D: TRBD1; J: TRBJ2-6; V: TRBV7-8; CDR3: CASSLNPATLTGAGANVLTF; DNA: TGTGCCAGCAGCTTAAATCCTGCGACTTTGACAGGGGCCGGGGCCAACGTCCTGACTTTC
size: -; D: -; J: TRBJ1-2; V: TRBV19; CDR3: CASRATRVYGYTF; DNA: TGTGCCAGTAGGGCTACAAGGGTCTATGGCTACACCTTC
size: -; D: -; J: TRBJ2-5; V: TRBV19; CDR3: CASSVVRGETQYF; DNA: TGTGCCAGTAGTGTGGTTCGAGGGGAGACCCAGTACTTC
size: -; D: -; J: TRBJ2-1; V: TRBV30; CDR3: CAWSVGGGRNEQFF; DNA: TGTGCCTGGAGTGTGGGGGGTGGGCGAAATGAGCAGTTCTTC
size: -; D: -; J: TRBJ2-3; V: TRBV9; CDR3: CASSPRGGVTDTLYF; DNA: TGTGCCAGCAGCCCCCGTGGAGGGGTCACAGATACGCTGTATTTT
size: -; D: TRBD1; J: TRBJ2-7; V: TRBV5-1; CDR3: CASSFGQAGEQYF; DNA: TGCGCCAGCAGCTTTGGACAGGCTGGCGAGCAGTACTTC
size: -; D: -; J: TRBJ2-2; V: TRBV4-1; CDR3: CASSQGQAFRAGELFF; DNA: TGCGCCAGCAGCCAAGGACAGGCGTTTCGGGCCGGGGAGCTGTTTTTT
size: many; D: TRBD2; J: TRBJ2-7; V: TRBV11-3; CDR3: CASSSSGGPSYEQYF; DNA: TGTGCCAGCAGCTCTAGCGGGGGACCCTCCTACGAGCAGTACTTC
size: few; D: -; J: TRBJ1-6; V: TRBV28; CDR3: CASLGALTSPLHF; DNA: TGTGCCAGCTTGGGGGCCCTCACATCACCCCTCCACTTT
size: few; D: -; J: TRBJ2-4; V: TRBV5-1; CDR3: CASSSVGNIQYF; DNA: TGCGCCAGCAGCTCCGTAGGTAACATTCAGTACTTC
size: -; D: -; J: TRBJ1-1; V: TRBV19; CDR3: CASSTMGGTEAFF; DNA: TGTGCCAGTAGTACTATGGGAGGGACTGAAGCTTTCTTT
size: few; D: -; J: TRBJ1-3; V: TRBV7-9; CDR3: CASSYTENTIYF; DNA: TGTGCCAGCAGCTACACAGAAAACACCATATATTTT
size: many; D: -; J: TRBJ2-3; V: TRBV6-5; CDR3: CASSYSKGGDTQYF; DNA: TGTGCCAGCAGTTACTCGAAAGGTGGTGATACGCAGTATTTT
size: -; D: -; J: TRBJ2-3; V: TRBV10-1; CDR3: CARQGLRGAATDTQYF; DNA: TGCGCCAGGCAGGGGCTTCGGGGGGCGGCCACAGATACGCAGTATTTT
size: many; D: TRBD1; J: TRBJ2-1; V: TRBV6-2/TRBV6-3; CDR3: CATSTRLAQGAYNEQFF; DNA: TGTGCCACCTCGACCAGACTTGCTCAGGGGGCCTACAATGAGCAGTTCTTC
size: many; D: TRBD2; J: TRBJ2-7; V: TRBV12-3/TRBV12-4; CDR3: CASSSTLGTNEQYF; DNA: TGTGCCAGCAGTTCCACCCTCGGGACTAACGAGCAGTACTTC
size: many; D: -; J: TRBJ1-5; V: TRBV12-3/TRBV12-4; CDR3: CASTWGGQPQHF; DNA: TGTGCCAGCACCTGGGGGGGTCAGCCCCAGCATTTT
size: -; D: -; J: TRBJ2-1; V: TRBV7-6; CDR3: CASSPTGLGQFF; DNA: TGTGCCAGCAGCCCTACAGGGCTTGGGCAGTTCTTC
size: many; D: -; J: TRBJ2-7; V: TRBV20-1; CDR3: CSAKPGQTYEQYF; DNA: TGCAGTGCGAAACCGGGACAAACCTACGAGCAGTACTTC
size: many; D: -; J: TRBJ2-2; V: TRBV6-1; CDR3: CASTLPSGRPNTGELFF; DNA: TGTGCCAGCACCCTCCCGTCGGGCAGGCCGAACACCGGGGAGCTGTTTTTT
size: many; D: -; J: TRBJ1-1; V: TRBV5-1; CDR3: CASSRTRLNTEAFF; DNA: TGCGCCAGCAGCCGGACCAGGTTGAACACTGAAGCTTTCTTT
size: many; D: TRBD1; J: TRBJ2-1; V: TRBV24-1; CDR3: CATSDLDRGDYNEQFF; DNA: TGTGCCACCAGTGATCTAGACAGGGGAGACTACAATGAGCAGTTCTTC
size: few; D: -; J: TRBJ2-7; V: TRBV19; CDR3: CASSIGTGEQYF; DNA: TGTGCCAGTAGTATAGGGACGGGCGAGCAGTACTTC
size: -; D: -; J: TRBJ2-3; V: TRBV5-5; CDR3: CASSLSGTENTDTQYF; DNA: TGTGCCAGCAGCCTGTCCGGAACAGAGAACACAGATACGCAGTATTTT
size: -; D: -; J: TRBJ1-1; V: TRBV13; CDR3: CASSKFSSGILNTEAFF; DNA: TGTGCCAGCAGCAAATTTTCATCCGGGATCCTGAACACTGAAGCTTTCTTT
size: many; D: TRBD2; J: TRBJ2-5; V: TRBV19; CDR3: CASRLAGGVTQYF; DNA: TGTGCCAGCCGACTAGCGGGGGGGGTGACCCAGTACTTC
size: few; D: TRBD2; J: TRBJ2-7; V: TRBV4-1; CDR3: CASSRFGGAPYEQYF; DNA: TGCGCCAGCAGCCGATTCGGGGGGGCCCCATACGAGCAGTACTTC
size: few; D: -; J: TRBJ1-4; V: TRBV5-1; CDR3: CASSLDRTDEKLFF; DNA: TGCGCCAGCAGCTTAGATAGGACAGACGAAAAACTGTTTTTT
size: many; D: -; J: TRBJ2-2; V: TRBV12-3/TRBV12-4; CDR3: CATRLGGELFF; DNA: TGTGCCACTCGGCTTGGTGGGGAGCTGTTTTTT
size: many; D: -; J: TRBJ1-2; V: TRBV12-3/TRBV12-4; CDR3: CASSLGGYNGYTF; DNA: TGTGCCAGCAGTTTAGGAGGGTATAATGGCTACACCTTC
size: few; D: -; J: TRBJ1-3; V: TRBV9; CDR3: CASSAKTGSRYGNTIYF; DNA: TGTGCCAGCAGCGCCAAAACAGGGTCTCGGTACGGAAACACCATATATTTT
size: few; D: -; J: TRBJ2-5; V: TRBV10-2; CDR3: CASSEVAAAPQYF; DNA: TGCGCCAGCAGTGAAGTAGCCGCCGCCCCCCAGTACTTC
size: many; D: TRBD2; J: TRBJ2-3; V: TRBV11-1; CDR3: CASSLAGTTHTDTQYF; DNA: TGTGCCAGCAGCCTCGCGGGGACTACTCACACAGATACGCAGTATTTT
size: few; D: TRBD1; J: TRBJ2-1; V: TRBV18; CDR3: CASSPMTGGVDNEQFF; DNA: TGTGCCAGCTCACCAATGACAGGGGGGGTGGACAATGAGCAGTTCTTC
size: few; D: -; J: TRBJ2-7; V: TRBV10-2; CDR3: CASAIQGNEQYF; DNA: TGCGCCAGCGCAATACAGGGAAACGAGCAGTACTTC
size: many; D: TRBD2; J: TRBJ2-7; V: TRBV20-1; CDR3: CSANSGGLYEQYF; DNA: TGCAGTGCGAACTCGGGGGGGCTCTACGAGCAGTACTTC